The rows below give T cell receptor beta chains drawn from one sample of a study of blood T cell repertoires in COVID-19. Sequencing was performed with immunoSEQ multiplex PCR; in TCRdb, only in-frame clones are kept and a portion is missing. The repertoire holds 60,000 to 70,000 clones, around 86% seen once, with more than 1.4% in the top ten. Input material: peripheral blood. These receptors originate from a woman aged 55-69 years with acute or convalescent COVID-19. Both conserved end residues are trimmed from each CDR3. The size entry is marked missing in some rows and otherwise reads once, few, many or a size class.

v_gene	abundance	CDR3aa
TRBV27	.	ASRPRGTVYEQY
TRBV9	once	ASSVRPTQGGEKLF
TRBV6-5	.	ASRLLPQGAAY
TRBV5-4	once	ASSYRGRWDSPLH
TRBV5-1	.	ASSLAAGAEAF
TRBV28	few	ASSFLMDRVTGANVLT
TRBV19	.	ASSATGPSSYNEQF
TRBV19	.	ASGPDRASQAF
TRBV30	.	AWSFRGGRHTEAF
TRBV30	once	AWSSSAETQY
TRBV30	.	AWSVPKRWGNTIY
TRBV11-2	.	ASRSRGDGSYEQY
TRBV19	.	ASKRRTTAYEQY
TRBV4-1	.	ASSQVGLSRGEKLF
TRBV11-1	.	ASSLAQGRNTEAF
TRBV5-1	once	ASTLGQVDTYEQY
TRBV28	few	ASRRQGRDEQF
TRBV18	.	ASSPPPPGGYGYT